This T cell receptor (beta chain) was found in a study of neurological immune-mediated disorders. This clonotype was detected ten times or more. V trimming: 5 bases; J trimming: 5 bases; junction bases outside the gene matches: 19. Germline loops: CDR1 SGHAT, CDR2 FQNNGV. This CDR3 has 19 residues. 5'RACE with 10-nucleotide random UMIs generated the cDNA. TCRdb passed the 5' RACE reads through MiXCR, listing each CDR3 protein once. The repertoire holds approximately 46,000 distinct CDR3 sequences, around 10% seen once, with about 5.4% in the top ten. The source of this sequence is a man in his sixties or seventies with HTLV-1-associated myelopathy (HAM/TSP). Sequencing was done on a sample of PBMCs. The chain uses TRBV11-2 and TRBJ2-1, with 9 positions matching TRBD2. The CDR3 protein is CASSKEGGITSGRHNEQFF. DNA of the CDR3: TGTGCCAGCAGCAAAGAAGGGGGGATAACTAGCGGGCGTCACAATGAGCAGTTCTTC.